Reported below is one T cell receptor (beta chain). This sample stems from a study of blood T cell repertoires in COVID-19. The V and J ends lost 1 base and 2 bases, in that order; junction bases with no gene match: 5. CDR3 length equals 19 residues. The germline V gene encodes CDR1 MNHEY and CDR2 SVGEGT. Profiled with immunoSEQ multiplex PCR; TCRdb holds only in-frame clones, not every one. This sample carries around 180,000 clones, roughly 77% of them seen once, and the ten largest clones take about 10%. The receptor's source is a woman older than 75 with COVID-19, enrolled during active disease. Sequencing was carried out using peripheral blood. This chain joins TRBV6-2 or TRBV6-3 and TRBJ2-1; TRBD2 agrees at 16 bases. The CDR3 DNA reads as TGTGCCAGCAGTTACTTGGGACTAGCGGGGGGGCTCGCCTACAATGAGCAGTTCTTC. Translated: CASSYLGLAGGLAYNEQFF.